This TCR beta chain was retrieved from a study of blood T cell repertoires in COVID-19. Germline V lookup: CDR1 SNHLY, CDR2 FYNNEI. The CDR3 consists of 14 residues. V lost 1 base to trimming and J lost 7 bases, with 13 bases between them. In the original workflow: Quantification of nucleated cells was approximated via reference gene primer amplification. The method was immunoSEQ multiplex PCR; TCRdb's version includes in-frame clones alone and lacks a portion of them. That table is the source of V, J and clone size, and D and trimming were worked out from the DNA. The profile shows approximately 190,000 clones, approximately 84% of them singletons.

This chain joins TRBV2 and TRBJ1-2, with a weak D call TRBD1 (6 bases). The sequenced material came from peripheral blood. The receptor was isolated from a woman aged 65 to 85 with active or convalescent COVID-19. CDR3 amino acids: CASSEVAGEGGYTF. CDR3 nucleotides: TGTGCCAGCAGTGAAGTGGCAGGGGAAGGTGGCTACACCTTC. The full variable domain, its missing parts supplied by reference TRBV2 and TRBJ1-2, is EPEVTQTPSHQVTQMGQEVILRCVPISNHLYFYWYRQILGQKVEFLVSFYNNEISEKSEIFDDQFSVERPDGSNFTLKIRSTKLEDSAMYFCASSEVAGEGGYTFGSGTRLTVV.